The clone carrying this TCR beta chain has a count of ten or more. Its antigen is unknown. V lost 6 bases to trimming and J lost 4 bases, with 16 bases between them. The CDR3 is 15 residues long. This entry comes from a study of T-cell reconstitution after alpha-beta-depleted transplantation in children. Preparation of the TCRbeta library was carried out with unique molecular identifiers. TCRdb used MiXCR to reprocess the PCR reads, holding one entry per CDR3 protein. Here the sample spans under 300,000 distinct CDR3 sequences, more than 9% being singletons. Study-level results: Reported findings indicate that, about two months after transplant, alpha-beta T cells came from several hundred expanded clones, which were derived from non-depleted graft cells.

The chain couples TRBV12-3 or TRBV12-4 to TRBJ2-1; the D call may be TRBD1 or TRBD2 (5 bases each). The sequencing used peripheral blood, collected 180 days after TCRalphabeta/CD19-depleted stem cell transplant. This TCR was recovered from a male patient between 2 and 10 years old who had a stem cell transplant for chronic granulomatous disease, so the T cells may come from the graft donor. The CDR3 protein is CASRRQNSGYNEQFF. Written as DNA, the CDR3 is TGTGCCAGCAGGAGACAGAACAGCGGATACAATGAGCAGTTCTTC.